This T cell receptor beta chain was captured by sequencing in a study of breast tumors, draining lymph nodes, adjacent tissues. This CDR3 comprises 13 residues. Germline loops: CDR1 PRHDT, CDR2 FYEKMQ (reference sequence). Trimming removed 5 bases at V and 8 bases at J, with 15 bases between. TCRdb itself ran the multiplex PCR reads through MiXCR, one entry per CDR3 protein. The sample records about 31,000 distinct CDR3 sequences, approximately 63% being singletons. This TCR came from a female donor with breast cancer. Some clones in this sample may be carry-over from other donors' samples. Sequencing was carried out using breast tumor tissue. This chain links TRBV13 with TRBJ1-2, with D unresolved. The CDR3: CASSPPIRGGYTF. CDR3 nucleotide sequence: TGTGCCAGCAGCCCGCCGATTCGGGGAGGCTACACCTTC.